This TCR beta chain was identified during a study of cytomegalovirus exposure and HLA in healthy donors. V gave up 5 bases and J gave up 3 bases; unmatched junction bases: 8. The CDR3 covers 15 residues. Germline-derived CDR1 and CDR2 are SQVTM and ANQGSEA. Researchers ran the PCR with 60 Vbeta and 13 Jbeta primers. Measured with immunoSEQ multiplex PCR; TCRdb has only the in-frame clones, and not every one. This sample has about 130,000 clones, with 60% to 80% found just once. This receptor was obtained from a man in his thirties or forties in good health and CMV-seronegative. Sequencing was carried out using PBMCs. The rearrangement links TRBV29-1 to TRBJ2-7; 12 bases agree with TRBD2. The CDR3 is CSVRQGLAGLYEQYF. The CDR3 DNA follows: TGCAGCGTTCGACAGGGACTAGCGGGTCTCTACGAGCAGTACTTC.